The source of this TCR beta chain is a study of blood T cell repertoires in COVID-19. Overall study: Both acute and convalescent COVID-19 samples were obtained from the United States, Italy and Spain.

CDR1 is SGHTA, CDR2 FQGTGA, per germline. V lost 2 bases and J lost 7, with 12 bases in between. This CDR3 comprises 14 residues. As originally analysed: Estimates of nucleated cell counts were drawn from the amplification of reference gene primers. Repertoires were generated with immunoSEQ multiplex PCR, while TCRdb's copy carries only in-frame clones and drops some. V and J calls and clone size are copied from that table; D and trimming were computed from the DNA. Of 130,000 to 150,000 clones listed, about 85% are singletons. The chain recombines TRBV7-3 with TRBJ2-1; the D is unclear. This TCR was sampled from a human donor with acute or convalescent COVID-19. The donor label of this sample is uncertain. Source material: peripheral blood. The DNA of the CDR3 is TGTGCCAGCAGCTTATCTTACGGTCGGAATGAGCAGTTCTTC. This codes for CASSLSYGRNEQFF.